What follows is one TCR beta chain and its context. No antigen is known for it. The source of the sample is a study of radiotherapy plus CTLA-4 blockade in lung cancer. TCRdb's table, derived via immunoSEQ multiplex PCR, lists solely in-frame clones and lacks some. The sample yields just under 45,000 clones, 55% to 80% seen once. General study results and limits: Clones derived from tumor TCRs expanded in blood after radiotherapy plus ipilimumab. Best predicting response, reportedly, were early blood T cell clone dynamics, with interferon-beta.

CTLA-4 blockade with ipilimumab, together with focal radiation, was given to patients with chemo-refractory metastatic non-small-cell lung cancer. Germline CDR1 KGHSH, CDR2 LQKENI. The V and J ends lost 5 bases and 9 bases respectively, with 23 bases between them. The CDR3 runs to 16 residues. The chain couples TRBV18 to TRBJ2-1; D is perhaps TRBD2 (5 bases). The material sequenced was peripheral blood, taken from a patient treated with radiotherapy plus ipilimumab. The origin of this receptor is a human donor with non-small cell lung cancer who had a partial response to radiotherapy plus ipilimumab. The CDR3 spells CASSSSRKRSLGEQFF. The CDR3 DNA reads TGTGCCAGCTCATCTTCCAGAAAGCGGTCTCTTGGTGAGCAGTTCTTC.